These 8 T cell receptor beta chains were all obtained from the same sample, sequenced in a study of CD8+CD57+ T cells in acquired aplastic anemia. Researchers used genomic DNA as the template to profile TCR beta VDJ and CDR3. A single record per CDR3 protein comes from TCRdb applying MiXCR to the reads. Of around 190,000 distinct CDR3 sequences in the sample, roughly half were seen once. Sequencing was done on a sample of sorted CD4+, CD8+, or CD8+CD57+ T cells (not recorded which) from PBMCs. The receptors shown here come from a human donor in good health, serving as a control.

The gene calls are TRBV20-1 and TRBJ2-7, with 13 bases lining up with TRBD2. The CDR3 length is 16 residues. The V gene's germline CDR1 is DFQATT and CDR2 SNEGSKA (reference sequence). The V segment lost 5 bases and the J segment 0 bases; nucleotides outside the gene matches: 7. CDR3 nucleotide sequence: TGCAGTGCTCGCTCCGGGACTAGCGGGACCTCCTACGAGCAGTACTTC. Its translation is CSARSGTSGTSYEQYF.

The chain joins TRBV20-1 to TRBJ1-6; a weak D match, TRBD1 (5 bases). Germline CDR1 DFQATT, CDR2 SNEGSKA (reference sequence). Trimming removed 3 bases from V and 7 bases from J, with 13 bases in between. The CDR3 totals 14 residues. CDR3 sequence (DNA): TGCAGTGCTAGGTCAGGCGGGGGGAATTCACCCCTCCACTTT. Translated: CSARSGGGNSPLHF.

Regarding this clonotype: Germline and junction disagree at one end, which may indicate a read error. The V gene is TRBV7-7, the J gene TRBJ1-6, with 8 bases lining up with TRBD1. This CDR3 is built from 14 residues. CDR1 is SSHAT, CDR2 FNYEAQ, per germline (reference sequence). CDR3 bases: TGTGCTAGCAGCTCAGGGGGCACCAGGGCACCCCTCCACTTT. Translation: CASSSGGTRAPLHF.

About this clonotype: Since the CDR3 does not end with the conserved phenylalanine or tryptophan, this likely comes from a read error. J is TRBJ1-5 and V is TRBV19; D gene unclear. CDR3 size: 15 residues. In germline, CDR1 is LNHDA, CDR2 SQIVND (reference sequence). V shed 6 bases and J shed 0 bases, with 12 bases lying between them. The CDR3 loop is CASRQGSYSNQPQHS. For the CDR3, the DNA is TGTGCCAGTAGGCAAGGCAGTTATAGCAATCAGCCCCAGCATTCT.

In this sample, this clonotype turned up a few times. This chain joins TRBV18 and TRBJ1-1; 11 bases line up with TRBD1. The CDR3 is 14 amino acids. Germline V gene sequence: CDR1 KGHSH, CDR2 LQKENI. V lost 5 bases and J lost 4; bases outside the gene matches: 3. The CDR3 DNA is TGTGCCAGCTCAGGACAGGGGGCACGCACTGAAGCTTTCTTT. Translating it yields CASSGQGARTEAFF. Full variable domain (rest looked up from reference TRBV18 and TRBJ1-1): NAGVMQNPRHLVRRRGQEARLRCSPMKGHSHVYWYRQLPEEGLKFMVYLQKENIIDESGMPKERFSAEFPKEGPSILRIQQVVRGDSAAYFCASSGQGARTEAFFGQGTRLTVV.

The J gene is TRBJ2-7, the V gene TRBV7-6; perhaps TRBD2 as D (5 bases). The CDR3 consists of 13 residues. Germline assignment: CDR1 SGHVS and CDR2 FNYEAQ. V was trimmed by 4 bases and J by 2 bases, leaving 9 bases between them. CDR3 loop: CASSSYGTYEQYF. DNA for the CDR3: TGTGCCAGCAGCTCTTACGGGACCTACGAGCAGTACTTC.

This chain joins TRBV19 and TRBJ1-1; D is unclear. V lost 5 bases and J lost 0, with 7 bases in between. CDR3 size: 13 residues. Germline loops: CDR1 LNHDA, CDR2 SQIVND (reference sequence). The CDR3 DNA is TGTGCCAGTAGTGCGGCTATGAACACTGAAGCTTTCTTT. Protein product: CASSAAMNTEAFF.

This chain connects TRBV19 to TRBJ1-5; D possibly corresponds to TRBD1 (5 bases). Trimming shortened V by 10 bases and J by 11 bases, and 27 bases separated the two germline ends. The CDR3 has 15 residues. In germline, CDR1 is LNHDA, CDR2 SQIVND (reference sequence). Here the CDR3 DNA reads TGTGCCACCCGGGTTGGGCGGGGGTACCAAGGGACCCAGCATTTT. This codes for CATRVGRGYQGTQHF.